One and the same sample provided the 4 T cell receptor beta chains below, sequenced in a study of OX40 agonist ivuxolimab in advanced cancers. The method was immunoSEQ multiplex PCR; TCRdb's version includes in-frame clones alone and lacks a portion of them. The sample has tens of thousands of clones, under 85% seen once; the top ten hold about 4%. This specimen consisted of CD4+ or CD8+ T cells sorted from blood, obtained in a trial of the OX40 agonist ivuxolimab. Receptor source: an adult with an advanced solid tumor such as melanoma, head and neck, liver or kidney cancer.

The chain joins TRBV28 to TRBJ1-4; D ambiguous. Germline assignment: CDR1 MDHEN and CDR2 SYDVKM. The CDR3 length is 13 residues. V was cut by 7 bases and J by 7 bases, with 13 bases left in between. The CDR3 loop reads CASTSLGGEKLFF. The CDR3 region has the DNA TGTGCCAGCACTTCCCTAGGAGGTGAAAAACTGTTTTTT.

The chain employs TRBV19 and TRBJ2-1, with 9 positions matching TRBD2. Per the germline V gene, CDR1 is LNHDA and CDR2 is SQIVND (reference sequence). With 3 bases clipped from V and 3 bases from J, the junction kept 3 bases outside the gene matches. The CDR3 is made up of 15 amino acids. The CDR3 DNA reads TGTGCCAGTAGTATTACTAGCGGGTACTACAATGAGCAGTTCTTC. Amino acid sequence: CASSITSGYYNEQFF.

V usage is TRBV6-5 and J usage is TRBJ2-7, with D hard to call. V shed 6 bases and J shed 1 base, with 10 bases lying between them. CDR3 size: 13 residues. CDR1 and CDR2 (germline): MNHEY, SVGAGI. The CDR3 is CASRMGSSYEQYF. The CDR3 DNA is TGTGCCAGCAGAATGGGAAGTTCCTACGAGCAGTACTTC.

The CDR3 DNA follows: TGTGCCAGCAGTTTAGGGGGACAGGGGGCTCGAGGCTACACCTTC. Its translation: CASSLGGQGARGYTF. This chain links TRBV28 with TRBJ1-2; 12 bases are shared with TRBD1. J gave up 8 bases and V 2 bases, and 6 bases lay outside the gene matches. The V gene's germline CDR1 is MDHEN and CDR2 SYDVKM. This CDR3 is 15 amino acids long.